This is a list of T cell receptor beta chains from one sample in a study of HIV-infected patients and healthy controls. TCRdb analysed the 5' RACE reads with MiXCR anew, one entry per CDR3 protein. The sample carries roughly 6,600 distinct CDR3 sequences, about 10% recorded once. This sample comprised blood, obtained during antiretroviral therapy. The receptor set was obtained from an adult with HIV infection. CDR3s include the opening cysteine and the closing phenylalanine or tryptophan. A D gene is named only where the DNA matches it firmly. Size values are once, few and many counts, or a class for expanded clones, and some rows have none.

many	TRBV11-1	TRBJ1-1	NA	TGTGCCAGCAGCAGCGACAGGCGATACACTGAAGCTTTCTTT	CASSSDRRYTEAFF
many	TRBV6-5	TRBJ1-2	NA	TGTGCCAGCAGAGTTAAGCTGGGTTACTATGGCTACACCTTC	CASRVKLGYYGYTF
NA	TRBV19	TRBJ2-4	TRBD1	TGTGCCAGTAGTCTAAGGACAGGGGACAAAAACATTCAGTACTTC	CASSLRTGDKNIQYF
medium-sized	TRBV7-8	TRBJ1-6	TRBD1	TGTGCCAGCAGCGTCCGGGACAGGGTTTCACCCCTCCACTTT	CASSVRDRVSPLHF
many	TRBV20-1	TRBJ1-2	TRBD1	TGCAGTGCTAGAGATCTGGGACAGGGGATTGGAGGCTACACCTTC	CSARDLGQGIGGYTF
medium-sized	TRBV18	TRBJ2-1	TRBD2	TGTGCCAGCTCACCAATCTCCAGCGGGGATGAGCAGTTCTTC	CASSPISSGDEQFF
few	TRBV27	TRBJ1-2	NA	TGTGCCAGCAGTTTGTTTGCAGGAGTCAGTATGGGGGATGGCTACACCTTC	CASSLFAGVSMGDGYTF
medium-sized	TRBV3-1	TRBJ2-2	TRBD1	TGTGCCAGCACCATGGACAGGACTGTGTTGAACACCGGGGAGCTGTTTTTT	CASTMDRTVLNTGELFF
medium-sized	TRBV2	TRBJ2-1	NA	TGTGCCAGCGAGGGAGGCCCCAACTACAATGAGCAGTTCTTC	CASEGGPNYNEQFF
NA	TRBV18	TRBJ2-5	NA	TGTGCCAGCTCACCTAACCCCAGAGAGACCCAGTACTTC	CASSPNPRETQYF
many	TRBV7-9	TRBJ2-1	TRBD2	TGTGCCAGCAGCTTGGGCGGGGGAGCCTACAATGAGCAGTTCTTC	CASSLGGGAYNEQFF
NA	TRBV20-1	TRBJ1-5	NA	TGCAGTGCTAGAGCCGGACGGGGTTACGGCAATCAGCCCCAGCATTTT	CSARAGRGYGNQPQHF
medium-sized	TRBV19	TRBJ2-3	NA	TGTGCCAGTAGTGCCCGCTTTCACAGGGCAGATACGCAGTATTTT	CASSARFHRADTQYF
medium-sized	TRBV20-1	TRBJ1-5	NA	TGCAGTGCTAGAAAGGGCGGGAATCAGCCCCAGCATTTT	CSARKGGNQPQHF
NA	TRBV2	TRBJ2-3	NA	TGTGCCAGCAATTCTGCGGGCCCGAGGACGCAGTATTTT	CASNSAGPRTQYF
few	TRBV15	TRBJ1-1	TRBD1	TGTGCCACCAGCACCTCAGGGGGCTTTAACACTGAAGCTTTCTTT	CATSTSGGFNTEAFF
medium-sized	TRBV28	TRBJ2-1	TRBD2	TGTGCCAGCAGTTTAGCGACCCTAGCGGAGGCCAACAATGAGCAGTTCTTC	CASSLATLAEANNEQFF
medium-sized	TRBV6-1	TRBJ1-1	NA	TGTGCCAGCAGATGGACCACGAGGGGGGAGTGGATCTTT	CASRWTTRGEWIF
many	TRBV6-1	TRBJ2-7	NA	TGTGCCAGCAGACTCTACGAGCAGTACTTC	CASRLYEQYF
NA	TRBV6-4	TRBJ1-2	TRBD1	TGTGCCAGCAGTGGACAGGGGGCCTATGTCGATGGCTACACCTTC	CASSGQGAYVDGYTF
few	TRBV29-1	TRBJ1-5	TRBD1	TGCAGCGTTAGACAGGGGCGCAATCAGCCCCAGCATTTT	CSVRQGRNQPQHF
NA	TRBV2	TRBJ2-2	TRBD1	TGTGCCAGTAGACAGGGGAGCACCGGGGAGCTGTTTTTT	CASRQGSTGELFF
many	TRBV11-2	TRBJ2-7	NA	TGTGCCAGCAGGGGGGACAATTTTCCCCCGGGCAACGAGCAGTACTTC	CASRGDNFPPGNEQYF
many	TRBV7-6	TRBJ2-3	TRBD1	TGTGCCAGCAGAACACAGGGGCCCCGGTCCACGCAGTATTTT	CASRTQGPRSTQYF
medium-sized	TRBV12-3/TRBV12-4	TRBJ1-2	TRBD1	TGTGCCAGCAGTTTAGCACAGGGGGCGCATGGCTACACCTTC	CASSLAQGAHGYTF
many	TRBV5-1	TRBJ1-4	TRBD1	TGCGCCAGCAGCATTGGGACAGCTGAAAAACTGTTTTTT	CASSIGTAEKLFF
many	TRBV5-1	TRBJ1-1	NA	TGCGCCAGCAGCTTGGCCGGAAACACTGAAGCTTTCTTT	CASSLAGNTEAFF
medium-sized	TRBV2	TRBJ1-5	NA	TGTGCCAGCCGGGTGGACAAGCCCCAGCATTTT	CASRVDKPQHF
many	TRBV19	TRBJ2-7	NA	TGTGCCAGTAGTAGGCGGACTACCTACGAGCAGTACTTC	CASSRRTTYEQYF
many	TRBV19	TRBJ2-7	TRBD1	TGTGCCAGTAGTAACAGCGGGACAGGGCTCCATAGGGGATTCTACGAGCAGTACTTC	CASSNSGTGLHRGFYEQYF
NA	TRBV10-3	TRBJ2-3	NA	TGTGCCATCAGTACTGTAGCCGAGGACGGAGGGTTGACAGATACGCAGTATTTT	CAISTVAEDGGLTDTQYF
many	TRBV10-3	TRBJ1-5	NA	TGTGCCATCAGCCAAACCCTTAGGGGCAATCAGCCCCAGCATTTT	CAISQTLRGNQPQHF
medium-sized	TRBV24-1	TRBJ2-5	NA	TGTGCCACCAGTATGCCCCAAGAGACCCAGTACTTC	CATSMPQETQYF
medium-sized	TRBV28	TRBJ2-7	NA	TGTGCCAGCAGTTTTAGGGCCTCTAGCCTGGTCTCCGAGCAGTACTTC	CASSFRASSLVSEQYF
medium-sized	TRBV12-3/TRBV12-4	TRBJ1-5	NA	TGTGCCAGCAGTTTGGGTCGGGGAGGTCAGCCCCAGCATTTT	CASSLGRGGQPQHF
many	TRBV4-1	TRBJ2-4	NA	TGCGCCAGCAGCTCCCCCGGCAGGGTCGGCATTCAGTACTTC	CASSSPGRVGIQYF
NA	TRBV5-6	TRBJ1-5	NA	TGTGCCAGCAGAAAGGGACCTAATAGCAATCAGCCCCAGCATTTT	CASRKGPNSNQPQHF
few	TRBV7-9	TRBJ1-6	NA	TGTGCCAGCAGCTTAGCCGATTCACCCCTCCACTTT	CASSLADSPLHF
many	TRBV7-9	TRBJ1-6	NA	TGTGCCAGCAGCCGAGGACAGCTTAATTCACCCCTCCACTTT	CASSRGQLNSPLHF
medium-sized	TRBV29-1	TRBJ2-6	NA	TGCAGCGTCCAGGTTACTGGGGCCAACGTCCTGACTTTC	CSVQVTGANVLTF
NA	TRBV18	TRBJ2-2	NA	TGTGCCAGCTCACCCCCTGCGTGGGACACCGGGGAGCTGTTTTTT	CASSPPAWDTGELFF
NA	TRBV20-1	TRBJ2-5	NA	TGCAGTGCTAGTCAGGCCAAAGAGACCCAGTACTTC	CSASQAKETQYF
many	TRBV29-1	TRBJ1-1	NA	TGCAGCGGAAAATACAGGGACGGACCGAACACTGAAGCTTTCTTT	CSGKYRDGPNTEAFF
NA	TRBV5-4	TRBJ2-7	NA	TGTGCCAGCAGCCTACCCACCTCGTACGAGCAGTACTTC	CASSLPTSYEQYF
NA	TRBV11-2	TRBJ1-1	NA	TGTGCCAGCAGCTTAGATCGGAGAGGGACAATAGCTTTCTTT	CASSLDRRGTIAFF
many	TRBV2	TRBJ1-2	NA	TGTGCCAGCAGTGGAGGACGGCCAGCTAACTATGGCTACACCTTC	CASSGGRPANYGYTF
medium-sized	TRBV6-1	TRBJ2-1	NA	TGTGCCACCGGGGAACAGGGACGTTACAATGAGCAGTTCTTC	CATGEQGRYNEQFF
many	TRBV20-1	TRBJ2-3	TRBD2	TGCAGTGTCAGAAGGGGACTAGCGGGCACCACAGATACGCAGTATTTT	CSVRRGLAGTTDTQYF
many	TRBV5-1	TRBJ1-5	TRBD1	TGCGCCAGCAGCTTGCACCCGGACAGGGGCAATCAGCCCCAGCATTTT	CASSLHPDRGNQPQHF
few	TRBV6-1	TRBJ1-4	NA	TGTGCCAGCAGTGAAATTCGCTATAATGAAAAACTGTTTTTT	CASSEIRYNEKLFF
few	TRBV29-1	TRBJ2-7	NA	TGCAGCGTTGAAGGAAATGGGAACGAGCAGTACTTC	CSVEGNGNEQYF
NA	TRBV28	TRBJ2-3	NA	TGTGCCAGCAGTCGACCCCGGACCGTTCCGCAGTATTTT	CASSRPRTVPQYF
large	TRBV7-6	TRBJ2-1	NA	TGTGCCAGCAGCCTTAGCAGCTCCTACAATGAGCAGTTCTTC	CASSLSSSYNEQFF
medium-sized	TRBV28	TRBJ1-1	NA	TGTGCCAGCAGACCAGACATCCCTCTCACTGAAGCTTTCTTT	CASRPDIPLTEAFF